A single TCR beta chain is shown here with its context. Germline assignment: CDR1 SNHLY and CDR2 FYNNEI. The CDR3 consists of 15 residues. V lost 9 bases, J lost 7 bases, and 18 bases stayed unmatched. This sample is part of a study of blood T cell repertoires in COVID-19. Study information: Samples taken during acute and convalescent COVID-19 were collected in the United States, Italy and Spain.

This table comes from immunoSEQ multiplex PCR, and its TCRdb copy is limited to in-frame clones, with some not included. This sample yields about 230,000 clones, of which around 86% are seen a single time; 9.5% to 13% belongs to the top ten. The receptor was derived from a man aged 50 or older with COVID-19, enrolled during active disease. The material sequenced was peripheral blood. The chain has TRBV2 and TRBJ2-7; 7 bases line up with TRBD2. CDR3 in amino acids: CASEMGLAAPGEQYF. The CDR3 DNA is TGTGCCAGTGAAATGGGGCTAGCGGCTCCCGGAGAGCAGTACTTC.